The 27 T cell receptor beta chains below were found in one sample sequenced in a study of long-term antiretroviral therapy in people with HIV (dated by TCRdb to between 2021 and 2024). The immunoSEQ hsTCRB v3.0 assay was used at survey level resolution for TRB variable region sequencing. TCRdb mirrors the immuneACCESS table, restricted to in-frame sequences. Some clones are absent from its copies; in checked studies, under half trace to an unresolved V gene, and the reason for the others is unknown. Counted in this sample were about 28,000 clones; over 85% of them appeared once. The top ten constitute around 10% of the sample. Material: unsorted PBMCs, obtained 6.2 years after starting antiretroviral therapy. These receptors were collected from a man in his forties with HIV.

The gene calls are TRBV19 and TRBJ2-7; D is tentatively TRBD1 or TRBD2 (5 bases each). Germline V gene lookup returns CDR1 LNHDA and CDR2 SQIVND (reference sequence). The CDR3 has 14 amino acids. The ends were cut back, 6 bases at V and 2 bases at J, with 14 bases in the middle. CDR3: CASSGGWGPYEQYF. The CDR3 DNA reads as TGTGCCAGTAGCGGCGGGTGGGGCCCCTACGAGCAGTACTTC.

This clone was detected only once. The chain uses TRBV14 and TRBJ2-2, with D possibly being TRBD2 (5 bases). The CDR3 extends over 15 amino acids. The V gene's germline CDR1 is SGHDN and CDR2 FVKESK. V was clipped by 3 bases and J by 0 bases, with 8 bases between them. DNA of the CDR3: TGTGCCAGCAGCCAGGAGGCGGCGAACACCGGGGAGCTGTTTTTT. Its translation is CASSQEAANTGELFF.

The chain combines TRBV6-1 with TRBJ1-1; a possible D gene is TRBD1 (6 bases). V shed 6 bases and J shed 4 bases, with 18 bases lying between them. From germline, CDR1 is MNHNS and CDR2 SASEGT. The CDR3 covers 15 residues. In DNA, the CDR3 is TGTGCCAGCAGATTGACGGGGGCAATGCGCACTGAAGCTTTCTTT. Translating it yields CASRLTGAMRTEAFF.

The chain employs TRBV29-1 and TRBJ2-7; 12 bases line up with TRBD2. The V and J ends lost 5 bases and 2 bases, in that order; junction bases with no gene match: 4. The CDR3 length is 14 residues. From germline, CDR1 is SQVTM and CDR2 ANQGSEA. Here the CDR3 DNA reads TGCAGCGTTTCCCTAGCGGGAGGGCCCTACGAGCAGTACTTC. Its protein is CSVSLAGGPYEQYF.

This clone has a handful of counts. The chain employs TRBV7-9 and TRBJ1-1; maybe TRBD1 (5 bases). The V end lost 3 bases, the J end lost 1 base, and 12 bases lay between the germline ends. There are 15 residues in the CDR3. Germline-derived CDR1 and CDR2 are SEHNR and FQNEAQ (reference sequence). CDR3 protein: CASSLARDGNTEAFF. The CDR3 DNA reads TGTGCCAGCAGCTTGGCCAGGGACGGGAACACTGAAGCTTTCTTT.

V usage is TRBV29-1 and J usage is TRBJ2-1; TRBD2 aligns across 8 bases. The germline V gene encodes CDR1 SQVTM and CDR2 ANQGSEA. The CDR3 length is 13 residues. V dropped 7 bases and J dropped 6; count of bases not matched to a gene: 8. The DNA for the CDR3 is TGCAGCGGGAACGGGGGGGACCGCAATGAGCAGTTCTTC. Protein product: CSGNGGDRNEQFF.

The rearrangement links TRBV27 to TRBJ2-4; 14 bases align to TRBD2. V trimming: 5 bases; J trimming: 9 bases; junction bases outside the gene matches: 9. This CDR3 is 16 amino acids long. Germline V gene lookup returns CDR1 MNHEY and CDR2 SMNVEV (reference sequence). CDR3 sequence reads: CASSTGLAGGPGIQYF. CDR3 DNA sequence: TGTGCCAGCAGTACCGGACTAGCGGGAGGCCCAGGCATTCAGTACTTC.

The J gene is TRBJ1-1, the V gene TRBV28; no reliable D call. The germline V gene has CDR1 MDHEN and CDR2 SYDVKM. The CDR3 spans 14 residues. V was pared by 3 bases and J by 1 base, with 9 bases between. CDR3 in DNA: TGTGCCAGCAGTTTCTTTTCTCGGAACACTGAAGCTTTCTTT. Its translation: CASSFFSRNTEAFF.

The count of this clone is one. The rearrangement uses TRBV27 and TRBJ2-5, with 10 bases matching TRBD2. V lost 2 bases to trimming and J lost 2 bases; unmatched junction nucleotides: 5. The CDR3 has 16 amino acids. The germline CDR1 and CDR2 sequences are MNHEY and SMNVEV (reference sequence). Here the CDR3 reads CASSLRQRGGQETQYF. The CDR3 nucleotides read TGTGCCAGCAGTTTAAGGCAGCGGGGGGGACAAGAGACCCAGTACTTC.

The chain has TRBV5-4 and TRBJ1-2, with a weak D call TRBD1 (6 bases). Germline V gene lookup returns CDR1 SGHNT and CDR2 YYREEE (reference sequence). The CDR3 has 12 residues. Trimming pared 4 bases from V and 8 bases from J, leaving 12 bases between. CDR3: CASSLRQAGYTF. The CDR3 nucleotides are TGTGCCAGCAGCCTTCGACAGGCGGGCTACACCTTC.

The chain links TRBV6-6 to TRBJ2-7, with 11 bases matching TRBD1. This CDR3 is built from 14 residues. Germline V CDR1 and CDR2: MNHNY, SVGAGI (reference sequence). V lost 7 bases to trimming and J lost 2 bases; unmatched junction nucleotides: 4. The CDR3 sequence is CASTKGQGAYEQYF. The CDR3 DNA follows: TGTGCCAGCACTAAGGGACAGGGGGCCTACGAGCAGTACTTC.

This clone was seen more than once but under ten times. CDR3 sequence: CASSEVGLAGGPFF. CDR3 sequence (DNA): TGCGCCAGCAGTGAGGTGGGACTAGCGGGGGGGCCGTTCTTC. The genes are TRBV10-2 and TRBJ2-1; TRBD2 agrees at 16 bases. Germline V gene lookup returns CDR1 WSHSY and CDR2 SAAADI. V dropped 2 bases and J dropped 15; count of bases not matched to a gene: 4. The CDR3 sequence is 14 residues long.

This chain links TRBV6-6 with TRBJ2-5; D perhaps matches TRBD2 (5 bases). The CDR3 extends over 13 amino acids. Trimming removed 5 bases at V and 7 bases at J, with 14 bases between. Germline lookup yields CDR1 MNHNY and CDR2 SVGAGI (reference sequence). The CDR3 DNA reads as TGTGCCAGCAGTGAGAGACCTGGAGGGACCCAGTACTTC. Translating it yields CASSERPGGTQYF.

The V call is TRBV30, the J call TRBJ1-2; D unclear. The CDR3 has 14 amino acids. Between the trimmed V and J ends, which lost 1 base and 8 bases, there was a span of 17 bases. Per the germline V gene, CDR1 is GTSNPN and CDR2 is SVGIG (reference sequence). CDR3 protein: CAWSDQQAPGGYTF. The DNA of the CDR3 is TGTGCCTGGAGTGACCAGCAGGCCCCCGGAGGCTACACCTTC. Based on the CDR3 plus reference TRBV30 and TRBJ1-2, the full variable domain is SQTIHQWPATLVQPVGSPLSLECTVEGTSNPNLYWYRQAAGRGLQLLFYSVGIGQISSEVPQNLSASRPQDRQFILSSKKLLLSDSGFYLCAWSDQQAPGGYTFGSGTRLTVV.

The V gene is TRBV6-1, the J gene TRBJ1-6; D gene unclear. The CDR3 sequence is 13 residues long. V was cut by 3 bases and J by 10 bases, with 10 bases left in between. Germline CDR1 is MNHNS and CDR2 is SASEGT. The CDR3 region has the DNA TGTGCCAGCAGTGACGCCCATAGATCACCCCTCCACTTT. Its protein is CASSDAHRSPLHF.

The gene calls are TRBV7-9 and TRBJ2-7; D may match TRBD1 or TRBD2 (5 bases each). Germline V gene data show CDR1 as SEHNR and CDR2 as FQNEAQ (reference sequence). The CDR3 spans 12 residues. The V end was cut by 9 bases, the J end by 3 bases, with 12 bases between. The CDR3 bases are TGTGCCAGTGGGACGGGGAACTACGAGCAGTACTTC. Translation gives CASGTGNYEQYF.

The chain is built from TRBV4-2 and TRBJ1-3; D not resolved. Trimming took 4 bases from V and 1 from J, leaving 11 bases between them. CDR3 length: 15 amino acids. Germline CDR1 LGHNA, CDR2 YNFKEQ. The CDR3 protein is CASSPTPASGNTIYF. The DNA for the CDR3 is TGTGCCAGCAGCCCCACCCCCGCATCTGGAAACACCATATATTTT.

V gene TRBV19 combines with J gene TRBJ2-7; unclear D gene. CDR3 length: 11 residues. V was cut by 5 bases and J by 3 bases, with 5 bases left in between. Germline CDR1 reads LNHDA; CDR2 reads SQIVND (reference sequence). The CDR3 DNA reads TGTGCCAGTAGTTCACACTACGAGCAGTACTTC. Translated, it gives CASSSHYEQYF. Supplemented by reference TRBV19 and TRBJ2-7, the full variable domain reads DGGITQSPKYLFRKEGQNVTLSCEQNLNHDAMYWYRQDPGQGLRLIYYSQIVNDFQKGDIAEGYSVSREKKESFPLTVTSAQKNPTAFYLCASSSHYEQYFGPGTRLTVT.

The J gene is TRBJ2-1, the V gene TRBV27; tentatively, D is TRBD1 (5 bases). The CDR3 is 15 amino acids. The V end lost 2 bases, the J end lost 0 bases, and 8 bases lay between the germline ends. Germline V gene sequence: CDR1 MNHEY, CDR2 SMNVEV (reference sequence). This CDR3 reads CASSLGHLSYNEQFF. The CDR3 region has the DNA TGTGCCAGCAGTTTAGGACACCTCTCCTACAATGAGCAGTTCTTC.

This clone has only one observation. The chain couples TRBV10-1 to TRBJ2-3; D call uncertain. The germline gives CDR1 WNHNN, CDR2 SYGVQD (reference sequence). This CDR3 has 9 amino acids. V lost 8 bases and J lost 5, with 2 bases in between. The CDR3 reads CASGDTQYF. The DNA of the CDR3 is TGCGCCAGCGGAGATACGCAGTATTTT.

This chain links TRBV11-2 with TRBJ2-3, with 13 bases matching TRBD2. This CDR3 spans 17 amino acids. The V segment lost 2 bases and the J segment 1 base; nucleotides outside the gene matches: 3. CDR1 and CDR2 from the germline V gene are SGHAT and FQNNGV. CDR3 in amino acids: CASSLIGLAGGTDTQYF. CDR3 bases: TGTGCCAGCAGCTTAATAGGACTAGCGGGGGGCACAGATACGCAGTATTTT. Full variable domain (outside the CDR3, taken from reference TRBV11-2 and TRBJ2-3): EAGVAQSPRYKIIEKRQSVAFWCNPISGHATLYWYQQILGQGPKLLIQFQNNGVVDDSQLPKDRFSAERLKGVDSTLKIQPAKLEDSAVYLCASSLIGLAGGTDTQYFGPGTRLTVL.

CDR3 region: CASSLRQGYEQYF. The CDR3 coding sequence is TGTGCCAGCAGCCTCCGACAGGGCTACGAGCAGTACTTC. The rearrangement joins TRBV11-2 to TRBJ2-7; 7 bases agree with TRBD1. After removal of 5 bases from V and 3 bases from J, the junction contained 4 bases not matched to a gene. This CDR3 spans 13 amino acids. CDR1 and CDR2 (germline): SGHAT, FQNNGV.

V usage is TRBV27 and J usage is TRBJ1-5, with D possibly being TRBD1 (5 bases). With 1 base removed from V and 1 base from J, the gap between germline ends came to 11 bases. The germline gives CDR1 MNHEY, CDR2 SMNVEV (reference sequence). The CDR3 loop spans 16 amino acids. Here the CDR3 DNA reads TGTGCCAGCAGTTTATATTCCGGGGCCAGCAATCAGCCCCAGCATTTT. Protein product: CASSLYSGASNQPQHF.

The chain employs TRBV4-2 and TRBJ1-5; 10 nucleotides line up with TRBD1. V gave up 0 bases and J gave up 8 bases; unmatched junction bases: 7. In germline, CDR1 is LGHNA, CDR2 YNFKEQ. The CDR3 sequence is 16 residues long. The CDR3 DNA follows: TGTGCCAGCAGCCAAGAAGAAGGGACAGGGGTTAAGCCCCAGCATTTT. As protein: CASSQEEGTGVKPQHF.

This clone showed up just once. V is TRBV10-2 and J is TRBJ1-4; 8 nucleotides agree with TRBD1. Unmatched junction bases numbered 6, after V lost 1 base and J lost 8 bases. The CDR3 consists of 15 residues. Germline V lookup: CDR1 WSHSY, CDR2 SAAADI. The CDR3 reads CASSELTGVGEKLFF. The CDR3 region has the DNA TGCGCCAGCAGTGAGTTGACAGGGGTCGGCGAAAAACTGTTTTTT.

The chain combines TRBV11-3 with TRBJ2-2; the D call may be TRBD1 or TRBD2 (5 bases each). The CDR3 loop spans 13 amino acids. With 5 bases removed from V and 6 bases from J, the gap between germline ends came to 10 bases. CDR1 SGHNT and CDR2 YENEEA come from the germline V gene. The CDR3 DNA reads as TGTGCCAGCAGCCTTAGGGGAGCCGGGGAGCTGTTTTTT. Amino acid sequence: CASSLRGAGELFF. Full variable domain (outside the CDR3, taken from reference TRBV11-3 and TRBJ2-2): EAGVVQSPRYKIIEKKQPVAFWCNPISGHNTLYWYLQNLGQGPELLIRYENEEAVDDSQLPKDRFSAERLKGVDSTLKIQPAELGDSAVYLCASSLRGAGELFFGEGSRLTVL.

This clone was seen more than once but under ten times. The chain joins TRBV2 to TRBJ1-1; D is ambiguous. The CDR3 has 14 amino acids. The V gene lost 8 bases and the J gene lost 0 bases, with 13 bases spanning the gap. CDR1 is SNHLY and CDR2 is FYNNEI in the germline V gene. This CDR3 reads CASRPDAMNTEAFF. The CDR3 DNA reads TGTGCCAGCCGTCCGGACGCTATGAACACTGAAGCTTTCTTT.